The 32 T cell receptor beta chains presented below share a single source sample, sequenced in a study of brain T cells in children with intractable seizures. Data came from immunoSEQ multiplex PCR; TCRdb stores just in-frame clones and leaves some out. The table shows about 8,000 clones, with less than 75% occurring only once. Sequencing was limited to surgery cases with top T cell transcript signatures in brain tissue. The sample consisted of resected brain tissue, taken at surgery. The origin of the receptors is a boy less than two years old with tuberous sclerosis and intractable seizures.

The table lists this clone with a few counts. CDR3 loop: CSVEDDRTQYEQYF. DNA for the CDR3: TGCAGCGTTGAAGATGACAGGACTCAATACGAGCAGTACTTC. This chain links TRBV29-1 with TRBJ2-7, with D possibly matching TRBD1 (6 bases). Germline V gives CDR1 SQVTM, CDR2 ANQGSEA. Trimming shortened V by 0 bases and J by 4 bases, and 13 bases separated the two germline ends. The CDR3 covers 14 residues.

This clone has more than one count but fewer than ten. The rearrangement uses TRBV9 and TRBJ2-1; TRBD2 agrees at 8 bases. V lost 3 bases and J lost 3; bases outside the gene matches: 11. This CDR3 comprises 17 residues. Germline CDR1 and CDR2: SGDLS and YYNGEE. The CDR3 sequence: CASSADRFGTSYNEQFF. CDR3 DNA: TGTGCCAGCAGCGCAGATAGGTTTGGGACTAGCTACAATGAGCAGTTCTTC.

The V call is TRBV5-5, the J call TRBJ2-4; no clear D gene. Looked up from germline, CDR1 is SGHKS and CDR2 is YYEKEE (reference sequence). V lost 0 bases and J 0 bases, leaving 4 bases between the germline ends. CDR3 length equals 14 residues. CDR3 loop: CASSLVGAKNIQYF. The CDR3 DNA reads as TGTGCCAGCAGCTTGGTGGGAGCCAAAAACATTCAGTACTTC.

The V and J genes are TRBV25-1 and TRBJ2-1; D is perhaps TRBD2 (6 bases). The V gene's germline CDR1 is MGHDK and CDR2 SYGVNS. This CDR3 region has 15 residues. V lost 2 bases to trimming and J lost 0 bases, with 8 bases between them. CDR3 DNA sequence: TGTGCCAGCAGTGAACTAGCGAGCTCCTACAATGAGCAGTTCTTC. Protein sequence: CASSELASSYNEQFF. The complete variable domain, with remaining parts taken from reference TRBV25-1 and TRBJ2-1, reads EADIYQTPRYLVIGTGKKITLECSQTMGHDKMYWYQQDPGMELHLIHYSYGVNSTEKGDLSSESTVSRIRTEHFPLTLESARPSHTSQYLCASSELASSYNEQFFGPGTRLTVL.

This rearrangement joins TRBV6-6 to TRBJ1-1; maybe TRBD1 (6 bases). The CDR3 has 11 amino acids. Germline loops: CDR1 MNHNY, CDR2 SVGAGI (reference sequence). The V end was cut by 10 bases, the J end by 4 bases, with 10 bases between. For the CDR3, the DNA is TGTGCCATCCGGGGGGCCACTGAAGCTTTCTTT. Translated: CAIRGATEAFF.

In its sample, this clone ranks as medium-sized. V is TRBV6-6 and J is TRBJ2-6; unclear D gene. Trimming took 10 bases from V and 2 from J, leaving 15 bases between them. Germline CDR1 MNHNY, CDR2 SVGAGI (reference sequence). This CDR3 spans 15 amino acids. The CDR3 sequence: CAILTATTGANVLTF. DNA for the CDR3: TGTGCCATCCTGACGGCTACCACTGGGGCCAACGTCCTGACTTTC.

Written as DNA, the CDR3 is TGTGCCAGCAGTGACTCAGGAGGAAGATACACCTTC. Residues: CASSDSGGRYTF. The rearrangement uses TRBV6-4 and TRBJ1-2; unclear D gene. The CDR3 runs 12 residues. Trimming took off 0 bases at V and 11 bases at J, with 10 bases between the two ends. Germline V gene lookup returns CDR1 MRHNA and CDR2 SNTAGT.

The chain carries TRBV6-5 and TRBJ1-6, with a possible D match to TRBD1 (6 bases). V lost 6 bases, J lost 5 bases, and 11 bases lay in between. This CDR3 has 14 residues. CDR1 is MNHEY, CDR2 SVGAGI, per germline. The CDR3 loop reads CASRLQGDNSPLHF. In DNA form, the CDR3 reads TGTGCCAGCAGGTTACAGGGTGATAATTCACCCCTCCACTTT.

The chain has TRBV6-5 and TRBJ2-7; D might be TRBD1 (6 bases). The CDR3 has 14 amino acids. Germline V gives CDR1 MNHEY, CDR2 SVGAGI. The V end lost 8 bases, the J end lost 3 bases, and 17 bases lay between the germline ends. In DNA, the CDR3 is TGTGCCAGCTCCCGGGCAGGGGTTAGCTACGAGCAGTACTTC. Protein sequence: CASSRAGVSYEQYF.

J is TRBJ2-5 and V is TRBV7-3, with D uncertain. In germline, CDR1 is SGHTA, CDR2 FQGTGA. The CDR3 loop spans 15 amino acids. Trimming stripped 0 bases from V and 1 base from J, with 9 bases between. CDR3 protein: CASSLTGNPQETQYF. CDR3 nucleotides: TGTGCCAGCAGCTTAACGGGCAACCCCCAAGAGACCCAGTACTTC.

The genes are TRBV18 and TRBJ2-7, with D maybe TRBD1 (5 bases). V was cut by 6 bases and J by 6 bases, with 9 bases left in between. From germline, CDR1 is KGHSH and CDR2 LQKENI. The CDR3 runs 11 residues. The CDR3 DNA follows: TGTGCCAGCTCCCCAGGGCGCGAGCAGTACTTC. As protein: CASSPGREQYF.

The V call is TRBV5-5, the J call TRBJ1-5; TRBD1 aligns across 7 bases. Losses at the gene ends were 4 bases for V and 3 bases for J; bases not matched to a gene: 7. This CDR3 is built from 15 residues. CDR1 is SGHKS, CDR2 YYEKEE, per germline (reference sequence). Written as DNA, the CDR3 is TGTGCCAGCAGCAACACAGGGGCCACCAATCAGCCCCAGCATTTT. Translation: CASSNTGATNQPQHF.

This clone came up a few times. The rearrangement links TRBV14 to TRBJ2-7, with D perhaps given as TRBD1 or TRBD2 (5 bases each). Germline V CDR1 and CDR2: SGHDN, FVKESK. The CDR3 length is 13 residues. V dropped 4 bases and J dropped 3 bases, with 10 bases sitting between them. In DNA form, the CDR3 reads TGTGCCAGCAGCCCGAGTGGGGGCTACGAGCAGTACTTC. This encodes CASSPSGGYEQYF. The variable domain in full, with the rest retrieved from reference TRBV14 and TRBJ2-7, is EAGVTQFPSHSVIEKGQTVTLRCDPISGHDNLYWYRRVMGKEIKFLLHFVKESKQDESGMPNNRFLAERTGGTYSTLKVQPAELEDSGVYFCASSPSGGYEQYFGPGTRLTVT.

The genes are TRBV13 and TRBJ2-6; 7 bases agree with TRBD1. Germline CDR1 is PRHDT and CDR2 is FYEKMQ (reference sequence). The CDR3 contains 18 residues. Trimming cost V 1 base and J 0 bases; bases outside gene matches: 6. The CDR3 spells CASSLDAGGPSGANVLTF. The CDR3, as DNA: TGTGCCAGCAGCTTAGACGCAGGGGGTCCCTCTGGGGCCAACGTCCTGACTTTC.

This chain joins TRBV4-2 and TRBJ2-7; D is unclear. The V and J ends lost 0 bases and 2 bases respectively, with 11 bases between them. The CDR3 runs 15 residues. Germline-derived CDR1 and CDR2 are LGHNA and YNFKEQ. The CDR3 loop is CASSQELGIAYEQYF. The CDR3 DNA follows: TGTGCCAGCAGCCAAGAGCTTGGGATAGCCTACGAGCAGTACTTC.

This chain uses TRBV6-5 with TRBJ1-6; weak D call: TRBD1 (5 bases). Germline CDR1 and CDR2: MNHEY and SVGAGI. There are 15 residues in the CDR3. V lost 4 bases and J 5 bases, leaving 12 bases between the germline ends. The CDR3 protein is CASSWGGVNNSPLHF. The DNA of the CDR3 is TGTGCCAGCAGTTGGGGCGGTGTGAATAATTCACCCCTCCACTTT.

The V call is TRBV6-5, the J call TRBJ1-4, with unresolved D. The CDR3 is 11 amino acids. CDR1 is MNHEY and CDR2 is SVGAGI in the germline V gene. The V end was cut by 8 bases, the J end by 6 bases, with 7 bases between. DNA of the CDR3: TGTGCCAGCTTGACATATGAAAAACTGTTTTTT. Translating gives CASLTYEKLFF.

The chain carries TRBV5-1 and TRBJ2-2; TRBD2 matches 8 bases. Germline loops: CDR1 SGHRS, CDR2 YFSETQ. There are 16 residues in the CDR3. V lost 2 bases, J lost 5 bases, and 8 bases stayed unmatched. DNA for the CDR3: TGCGCCAGCAGCTTAACGGGAGGGCCGGAGACCGGGGAGCTGTTTTTT. Translation gives CASSLTGGPETGELFF.

This clone is a singleton in its sample. This sequence joins TRBV11-2 and TRBJ1-3; a weak D match, TRBD1 (5 bases). Trimming left V 3 bases short and J 0 bases short, with 12 bases between. The CDR3 has 16 residues. Germline V gene data show CDR1 as SGHAT and CDR2 as FQNNGV. Here the CDR3 reads CASSFSGAASGNTIYF. CDR3 DNA sequence: TGTGCCAGCAGCTTCTCCGGGGCCGCCTCTGGAAACACCATATATTTT.

This clone was counted once. CDR3 loop: CAIRGVYGYTF. The DNA of the CDR3 is TGTGCCATACGAGGGGTCTATGGCTACACCTTC. The chain couples TRBV6-5 to TRBJ1-2, with TRBD1 as a possible D gene (5 bases). Trimming took 10 bases from V and 4 from J, leaving 10 bases between them. Germline V lookup: CDR1 MNHEY, CDR2 SVGAGI. The CDR3 consists of 11 residues.

This clone was observed a single time. The chain couples TRBV7-2 to TRBJ2-5; no reliable D call. This CDR3 spans 13 amino acids. Germline loops: CDR1 SGHTA, CDR2 FQGNSA. Deletions cut 3 bases from V and 4 bases from J, with 9 bases between. CDR3 residues: CASSFALRETQYF. The CDR3 DNA reads TGTGCCAGCAGCTTTGCTCTCAGAGAGACCCAGTACTTC.

The chain employs TRBV30 and TRBJ2-3, with TRBD1 as a possible D gene (6 bases). Per germline, CDR1 GTSNPN and CDR2 SVGIG (reference sequence). The CDR3 spans 14 residues. Trimming pared 0 bases from V and 2 bases from J, leaving 9 bases between. In DNA form, the CDR3 reads TGTGCCTGGAGTGTAGCAGGGGACACAGATACGCAGTATTTT. This sequence encodes CAWSVAGDTDTQYF. Using reference TRBV30 and TRBJ2-3 for the parts outside the CDR3, the full variable domain is SQTIHQWPATLVQPVGSPLSLECTVEGTSNPNLYWYRQAAGRGLQLLFYSVGIGQISSEVPQNLSASRPQDRQFILSSKKLLLSDSGFYLCAWSVAGDTDTQYFGPGTRLTVL.

CDR3 in amino acids: CASSVWGANTGELFF. The CDR3, as DNA: TGTGCCAGCAGCGTATGGGGAGCTAACACCGGGGAGCTGTTTTTT. The chain has TRBV9 and TRBJ2-2; possible D gene TRBD2, 5 bases. The length of the CDR3 is 15 residues. Germline V gives CDR1 SGDLS, CDR2 YYNGEE. V was trimmed by 1 base and J by 2 bases, leaving 9 bases between them.

This rearrangement joins TRBV27 to TRBJ2-1; 12 bases align to TRBD2. The V segment lost 5 bases and the J segment 4 bases; nucleotides outside the gene matches: 3. The germline V gene encodes CDR1 MNHEY and CDR2 SMNVEV (reference sequence). The CDR3 sequence is 15 residues long. CDR3 sequence reads: CASSPSGGAYNEQFF. The CDR3 region has the DNA TGTGCCAGCAGTCCTAGCGGGGGGGCATACAATGAGCAGTTCTTC.

This chain joins TRBV7-2 and TRBJ1-2, with D unresolved. V was shortened by 1 base and J by 4 bases, with 7 bases between the two germline ends. Germline loops: CDR1 SGHTA, CDR2 FQGNSA. The CDR3 runs to 13 residues. The CDR3 spells CASSLGGGYGYTF. CDR3 nucleotide sequence: TGTGCCAGCAGCTTAGGTGGCGGCTATGGCTACACCTTC.

This clone appeared once. The chain has TRBV24-1 and TRBJ2-1; tentative D call: TRBD2 (7 bases). V lost 9 bases, J lost 4 bases, and 18 bases lay in between. The germline CDR1 and CDR2 sequences are KGHDR and SFDVKD. The CDR3 loop spans 15 amino acids. CDR3 protein: CATGGGGFNYNEQFF. As DNA, the CDR3 is TGTGCCACCGGAGGCGGGGGCTTCAATTACAATGAGCAGTTCTTC.

The V and J genes are TRBV21-1 and TRBJ2-1. TRBV21-1 has pseudogene status. The CDR3 totals 12 residues. The CDR3 reads CASSKVWWEQFF. CDR3 DNA: TGTGCCAGCAGCAAAGTTTGGTGGGAGCAGTTCTTC.

This chain connects TRBV2 to TRBJ2-3, with D tentatively TRBD1 (7 bases). Germline V gene lookup returns CDR1 SNHLY and CDR2 FYNNEI. The CDR3 spans 12 residues. The V end was cut by 8 bases, the J end by 7 bases, with 13 bases between. CDR3 amino acids: CASGQGGYTQYF. The CDR3 region has the DNA TGTGCCAGCGGGCAGGGGGGTTATACGCAGTATTTT.

This chain joins TRBV7-8 and TRBJ1-4; no firm D call. Germline CDR1 reads SGHVS; CDR2 reads FQNEAQ. Trimming pared 2 bases from V and 0 bases from J, leaving 10 bases between. The length of the CDR3 is 16 residues. The CDR3 loop is CASSLLFTTTNEKLFF. The CDR3 bases are TGTGCCAGCAGCTTATTGTTTACAACAACTAATGAAAAACTGTTTTTT.

V and J are TRBV19 and TRBJ1-2; 7 bases agree with TRBD1. V dropped 4 bases and J dropped 2; count of bases not matched to a gene: 10. The CDR3 contains 16 residues. Per the germline V gene, CDR1 is LNHDA and CDR2 is SQIVND (reference sequence). The CDR3 protein is CASSTTGGGANYGYTF. The DNA for the CDR3 is TGTGCCAGTAGTACGACAGGAGGGGGCGCGAACTATGGCTACACCTTC.

The chain has TRBV5-1 and TRBJ2-3; TRBD2 agrees at 13 bases. The trim removed 6 bases at V and 2 bases at J, leaving 6 bases unmatched. CDR1 and CDR2 from the germline V gene are SGHRS and YFSETQ. The CDR3 spans 16 residues. The CDR3 region is CASTPGLAGHTDTQYF. The CDR3 bases are TGCGCCAGCACTCCGGGACTAGCGGGGCACACAGATACGCAGTATTTT.

The rearrangement uses TRBV7-9 and TRBJ1-6, with D possibly being TRBD1 (5 bases). This CDR3 is built from 16 residues. From germline, CDR1 is SEHNR and CDR2 FQNEAQ (reference sequence). With 5 bases removed from V and 9 bases from J, the gap between germline ends came to 20 bases. The CDR3, as DNA: TGTGCCAGCAGCCCATACCGACAGTTTCGGGGTTCACCCCTCCACTTT. It is translated as CASSPYRQFRGSPLHF.